What follows is one T cell receptor beta chain and its context. Assay: immunoSEQ multiplex PCR; the TCRdb copy retains only in-frame clones and omits some. The profile shows about 110,000 clones, just under 95% of them singletons. These data are taken from a study of T cell changes during pregnancy in multiple sclerosis. Trimming pared 3 bases from V and 7 bases from J, leaving 7 bases between. There are 12 residues in the CDR3. Germline CDR1 is LNHDA and CDR2 is SQIVND (reference sequence). The specimen comprised peripheral blood, sampled after pregnancy. V is TRBV19 and J is TRBJ1-5, with D perhaps matching TRBD1 (6 bases). The clonotype was recovered from a female donor with multiple sclerosis, enrolled in a pregnancy study. CDR3 nucleotide sequence: TGTGCCAGTAGTATCAGGGGACAGCCCCAGCATTTT. As protein: CASSIRGQPQHF.